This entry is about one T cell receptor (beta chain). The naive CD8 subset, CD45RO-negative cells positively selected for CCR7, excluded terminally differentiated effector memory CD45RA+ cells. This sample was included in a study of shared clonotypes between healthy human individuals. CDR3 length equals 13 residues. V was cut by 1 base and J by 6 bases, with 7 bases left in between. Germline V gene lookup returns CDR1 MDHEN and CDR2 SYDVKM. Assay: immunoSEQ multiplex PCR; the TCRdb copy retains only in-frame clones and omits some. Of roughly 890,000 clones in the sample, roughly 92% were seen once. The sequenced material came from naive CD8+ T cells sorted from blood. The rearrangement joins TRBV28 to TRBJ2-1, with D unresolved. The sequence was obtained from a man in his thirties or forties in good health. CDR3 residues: CASSLSPSNEQFF. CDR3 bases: TGTGCCAGCAGTTTATCCCCCTCCAATGAGCAGTTCTTC.